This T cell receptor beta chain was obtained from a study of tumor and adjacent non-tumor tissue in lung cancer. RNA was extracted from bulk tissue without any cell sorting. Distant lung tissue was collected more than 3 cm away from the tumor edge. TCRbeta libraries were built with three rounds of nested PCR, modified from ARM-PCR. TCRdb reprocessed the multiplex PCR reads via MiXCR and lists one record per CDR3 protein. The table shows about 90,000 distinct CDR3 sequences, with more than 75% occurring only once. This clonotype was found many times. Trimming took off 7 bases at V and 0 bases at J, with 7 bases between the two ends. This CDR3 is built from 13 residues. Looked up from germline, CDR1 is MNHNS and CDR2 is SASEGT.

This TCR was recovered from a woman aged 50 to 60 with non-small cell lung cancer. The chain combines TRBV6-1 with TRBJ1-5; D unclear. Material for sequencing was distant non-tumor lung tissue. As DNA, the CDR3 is TGTGCCAGCAACATTTATAGCAATCAGCCCCAGCATTTT. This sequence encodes CASNIYSNQPQHF.